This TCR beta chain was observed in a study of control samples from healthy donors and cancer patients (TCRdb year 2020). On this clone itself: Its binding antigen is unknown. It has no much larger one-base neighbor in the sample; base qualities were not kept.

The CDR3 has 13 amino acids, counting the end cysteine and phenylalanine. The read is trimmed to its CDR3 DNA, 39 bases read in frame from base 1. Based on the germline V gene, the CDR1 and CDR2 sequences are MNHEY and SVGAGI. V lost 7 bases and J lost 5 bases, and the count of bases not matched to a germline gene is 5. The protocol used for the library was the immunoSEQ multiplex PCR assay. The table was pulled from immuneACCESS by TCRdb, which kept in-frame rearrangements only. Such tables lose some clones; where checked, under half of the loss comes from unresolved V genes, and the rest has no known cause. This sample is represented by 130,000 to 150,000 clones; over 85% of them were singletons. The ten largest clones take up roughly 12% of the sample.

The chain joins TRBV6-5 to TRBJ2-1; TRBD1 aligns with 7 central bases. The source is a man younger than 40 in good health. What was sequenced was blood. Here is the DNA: TGTGCCAGCACCGGACAGGTTAACAATGAGCAGTTCTTC. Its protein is CASTGQVNNEQFF.